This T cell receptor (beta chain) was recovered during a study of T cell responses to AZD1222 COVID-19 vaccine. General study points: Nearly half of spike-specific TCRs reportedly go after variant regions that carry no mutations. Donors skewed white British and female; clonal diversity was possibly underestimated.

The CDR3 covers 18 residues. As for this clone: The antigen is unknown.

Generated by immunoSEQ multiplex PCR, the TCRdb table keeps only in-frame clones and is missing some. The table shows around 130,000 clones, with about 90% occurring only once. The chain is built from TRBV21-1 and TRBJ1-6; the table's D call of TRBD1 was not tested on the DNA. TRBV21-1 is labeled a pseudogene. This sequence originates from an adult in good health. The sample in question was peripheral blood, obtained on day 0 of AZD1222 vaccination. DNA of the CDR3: TGTGCCAGCAGCAAGGACAGGGGAGCACGCTCCTATAATTCACCCCTCCACTTT. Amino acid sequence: CASSKDRGARSYNSPLHF.